Each of the 16 T cell receptor beta chains below was sequenced from the same sample in a study of cytomegalovirus exposure and HLA in healthy donors. Researchers ran the PCR with 60 Vbeta and 13 Jbeta primers. The method was immunoSEQ multiplex PCR; TCRdb's version includes in-frame clones alone and lacks a portion of them. This table holds roughly 160,000 clones, approximately 83% found once. The sample was PBMCs. These receptors all come from a boy aged 2 to 10 in good health and CMV-seronegative.

A few counts support this clone. The rearrangement uses TRBV9 and TRBJ2-1; 7 positions agree with TRBD1. In germline, CDR1 is SGDLS, CDR2 YYNGEE. The length of the CDR3 is 14 residues. With 7 bases clipped from V and 0 bases from J, the junction kept 4 bases outside the gene matches. CDR3 in DNA: TGTGCCAGCGAACAGGGGAGCTCCTACAATGAGCAGTTCTTC. Translated, it gives CASEQGSSYNEQFF.

This chain connects TRBV9 to TRBJ2-2; 8 nucleotides align to TRBD1. V trimming: 0 bases; J trimming: 5 bases; junction bases outside the gene matches: 6. Germline V gene sequence: CDR1 SGDLS, CDR2 YYNGEE. The CDR3 has 16 amino acids. Written as DNA, the CDR3 is TGTGCCAGCAGCGTAGAATTGGACAGGGAAACCGGGGAGCTGTTTTTT. This sequence encodes CASSVELDRETGELFF.

The CDR3 DNA reads TGTGCCAGTAGGTGGTCTAGGCCAGGGGGCCCTGGTACCGGGGAGCTGTTTTTT. As protein: CASRWSRPGGPGTGELFF. The chain carries TRBV19 and TRBJ2-2; 8 bases match TRBD1. Germline V CDR1 and CDR2: LNHDA, SQIVND (reference sequence). The CDR3 runs 18 residues. Trimming at V came to 6 bases and at J to 5 bases, leaving 17 bases not matched to a gene.

The chain recombines TRBV5-6 with TRBJ2-2, with 8 bases identical to TRBD2. This CDR3 region has 16 residues. Germline CDR1 is SGHDT and CDR2 is YYEEEE. The J segment lost 1 base and the V segment lost 4 bases, leaving 6 bases of the junction unmatched. The CDR3 region has the DNA TGTGCCAGCAGCAGTTATAGCGGGGTGAACACCGGGGAGCTGTTTTTT. The encoded protein is CASSSYSGVNTGELFF.

V and J are TRBV27 and TRBJ1-1; TRBD1 matches 7 bases. CDR1 is MNHEY and CDR2 is SMNVEV in the germline V gene (reference sequence). J was trimmed by 1 base and V by 3 bases; bases with no gene match: 2. This CDR3 region has 14 residues. The CDR3 nucleotides read TGTGCCAGCAGTTTTAGGGGGCAGAACACTGAAGCTTTCTTT. The encoded protein is CASSFRGQNTEAFF.

The rearrangement links TRBV5-1 to TRBJ2-2; TRBD1 matches 7 bases. This CDR3 is built from 15 residues. Germline assignment: CDR1 SGHRS and CDR2 YFSETQ. Losses at the gene ends were 0 bases for V and 5 bases for J; bases not matched to a gene: 4. CDR3 nucleotide sequence: TGCGCCAGCAGCTTGGTTGAGGGGGCGACCGGGGAGCTGTTTTTT. Amino acid sequence: CASSLVEGATGELFF.

V and J are TRBV14 and TRBJ1-2, with D possibly being TRBD1 (6 bases). Trimming took 4 bases from V and 0 from J, leaving 12 bases between them. Looked up from germline, CDR1 is SGHDN and CDR2 is FVKESK. There are 15 residues in the CDR3. CDR3 loop: CASSLTGPTNYGYTF. In nucleotides, the CDR3 is TGTGCCAGCAGCCTGACAGGACCTACTAACTATGGCTACACCTTC. The whole variable domain, filled in from reference TRBV14 and TRBJ1-2, reads EAGVTQFPSHSVIEKGQTVTLRCDPISGHDNLYWYRRVMGKEIKFLLHFVKESKQDESGMPNNRFLAERTGGTYSTLKVQPAELEDSGVYFCASSLTGPTNYGYTFGSGTRLTVV.

This clone was counted only a few times. The chain couples TRBV5-6 to TRBJ2-7, with TRBD1 as a possible D gene (6 bases). Germline V gene lookup returns CDR1 SGHDT and CDR2 YYEEEE. CDR3 length: 12 residues. V lost 2 bases to trimming and J lost 6 bases, with 9 bases between them. CDR3 sequence (DNA): TGTGCCAGCAGCTTCGGCAGGGGCGAGCAGTACGTC. Translated, it gives CASSFGRGEQYV.

CDR3 sequence (DNA): TGTGCCAGCAGCCCAAGGGGGCTACCAGCTAACTATGGCTACACCTTC. The encoded protein is CASSPRGLPANYGYTF. The chain uses TRBV7-2 and TRBJ1-2; 7 positions agree with TRBD1. The CDR3 contains 16 residues. The germline CDR1 and CDR2 sequences are SGHTA and FQGNSA. V was pared by 5 bases and J by 0 bases, with 9 bases of the junction left unmatched.

The V and J genes are TRBV6-1 and TRBJ2-4; 10 bases are a match to TRBD1. The CDR3 extends over 14 amino acids. CDR1 MNHNS and CDR2 SASEGT come from the germline V gene. J was trimmed by 7 bases and V by 6 bases; bases with no gene match: 6. The CDR3 bases are TGTGCCAGCAGGGGGACAGGGGCCTATAACATTCAGTACTTC. Translating it yields CASRGTGAYNIQYF.

This chain connects TRBV30 to TRBJ2-3; 10 positions match TRBD2. Germline trimming cut 3 bases from V and 3 bases from J; bases unmatched to any gene: 6. The germline gives CDR1 GTSNPN, CDR2 SVGIG (reference sequence). The CDR3 consists of 15 residues. For the CDR3, the DNA is TGTGCCTGGAGCCCAGCGGGAGGGCCTACAGATACGCAGTATTTT. Translated, it gives CAWSPAGGPTDTQYF.

The chain uses TRBV15 and TRBJ2-5; D gene unclear. Looked up from germline, CDR1 is LNHNV and CDR2 is YYDKDF (reference sequence). This CDR3 spans 13 amino acids. Trimming cost V 2 bases and J 1 base, with 5 bases left between them. The CDR3 DNA sequence: TGTGCCACCAGCAGATCCTCCCAAGAGACCCAGTACTTC. It is translated as CATSRSSQETQYF.

This clone has only one observation. The V and J genes are TRBV27 and TRBJ2-7; D is ambiguous. The CDR3 loop spans 15 amino acids. Trimming took off 5 bases at V and 2 bases at J, with 16 bases between the two ends. Per germline, CDR1 MNHEY and CDR2 SMNVEV (reference sequence). CDR3 region: CASSLYECAAYEQYV. The CDR3 DNA reads TGTGCCAGCAGTCTATACGAATGCGCGGCCTACGAGCAGTACGTC.

This rearrangement joins TRBV2 to TRBJ2-3; 8 nucleotides agree with TRBD1. V was clipped by 4 bases and J by 1 base; unmatched bases: 7. CDR3 size: 16 residues. Germline lookup yields CDR1 SNHLY and CDR2 FYNNEI. The CDR3 protein is CASSVAQGVGTDTQYF. In DNA, the CDR3 is TGTGCCAGCAGTGTAGCACAGGGGGTGGGCACAGATACGCAGTATTTT.

This clone was seen only a few times. The chain recombines TRBV5-1 with TRBJ2-1; TRBD1 might be the D (5 bases). The CDR3 contains 17 residues. V lost 4 bases, J lost 6 bases, and 23 bases lay in between. Germline V gene data show CDR1 as SGHRS and CDR2 as YFSETQ. The DNA for the CDR3 is TGCGCCAGCAGCCCCCTCGACGGTGGGGCCGATCTCAATGAGCAGTTCTTC. Amino acid sequence: CASSPLDGGADLNEQFF.

This clone has just one count. The chain couples TRBV5-4 to TRBJ1-1, with 9 bases that match TRBD1. CDR3 length equals 14 residues. Germline lookup yields CDR1 SGHNT and CDR2 YYREEE (reference sequence). Unmatched junction bases numbered 5, after V lost 3 bases and J lost 5 bases. The CDR3 DNA follows: TGTGCCAGCAGCTCCCGGGACAGGGTAACTGAAGCTTTCTTT. This codes for CASSSRDRVTEAFF.